This T cell receptor (beta chain) was documented in a study of cytomegalovirus exposure and HLA in healthy donors. Study background: Counted in an early data release were about 85 million unique TCRs from HLA-typed donors. Study findings and constraints: Reports showed the classifier diagnosing cytomegalovirus status with high specificity and sensitivity. The HLA-A and HLA-B alleles of most subjects were reportedly predicted accurately from TCR beta sequences. It was confirmed in vitro that three of the CMV-associated chains were specific for CMV antigens.

This CDR3 has 14 amino acids. V dropped 6 bases and J dropped 7; count of bases not matched to a gene: 11. Germline CDR1 MDHEN, CDR2 SYDVKM. PCR used 60 Vbeta primers and 13 Jbeta primers. Only in-frame clones appear in the TCRdb table, and some are missing; sequencing was by immunoSEQ multiplex PCR. The table records approximately 180,000 clones, approximately 11% of them present only once. In this sample, this clone turned up a few times. The target antigen is unknown. This TCR was sampled from a man aged 45-65 years in good health and CMV-seropositive. This sequence joins TRBV28 and TRBJ1-2, with 7 bases matching TRBD1. Sequencing input: PBMCs. This chain's CDR3 is CASRPTGIDGGYTF. CDR3 bases: TGTGCCAGCAGACCGACAGGGATAGATGGTGGCTACACCTTC.